This record looks at one T cell receptor (beta chain) sequence and its context. Its cognate antigen is unknown. Amplification used two nested PCRs: approximately 15 cycles, then around 9 cycles, on TCRalpha/TCRbeta cDNA. TCRdb re-called the 5' RACE reads and shows each CDR3 protein once, DNA omitted. Its table lists around 450,000 distinct CDR3 sequences. The V gene's germline CDR1 is SGHTS and CDR2 YDEGEE. CDR3 length equals 15 residues. The data stem from a study of monozygotic twins with inflammatory bowel disease. Findings and limits, study-wide: Using the inverse Simpson index, IBD patients had lower TCRbeta diversity than healthy co-twins. Twins classed as concordant or discordant showed no difference in repertoire similarity, possibly from limited power. Versus healthy twins, IBD patients showed fewer clonotypes shared with others, especially with disease activity.

The chain has TRBV5-8 and TRBJ1-1. The specimen was blood. The origin of this receptor is a human donor with ulcerative colitis or Crohn's disease, or a healthy co-twin of an affected twin (not recorded which). The CDR3 sequence: CASSLFPTENTEAFF.